This T cell receptor (beta chain) was retrieved from a study of blood T cell repertoires in COVID-19. This clone occurred once. Sequenced by immunoSEQ multiplex PCR; TCRdb stores in-frame clones only, minus some. The sample contains some 68,000 clones, around nine tenths of which appear only once. The sequencing sample was made of peripheral blood. The sequence came from a man aged 40-55 years with COVID-19, enrolled during active disease.

CDR3 sequence reads: CSARGAWGYTF. CDR3 nucleotide sequence: TGCAGTGCTAGAGGGGCGTGGGGCTACACCTTC. This chain uses TRBV20-1 with TRBJ1-2; D not certain. This CDR3 comprises 11 residues. CDR1 and CDR2 from the germline V gene are DFQATT and SNEGSKA (reference sequence). Between the trimmed V and J ends, which lost 1 base and 8 bases, there was a span of 8 bases.